A selection of T cell receptor beta chains follows, all from one sample in a study of relationships among human T cell subsets. TCRdb redid the calling of the multiplex PCR reads with MiXCR, one entry per CDR3 protein. Of under 15,000 distinct CDR3 sequences listed, about 60% are singletons. The sample was Tregs sorted from blood. Receptors were obtained from a man in his forties or fifties in good health. Both conserved end residues are part of each CDR3. Fields, in order: clone size, J gene, V gene, D gene, CDR3 protein, CDR3 DNA. D genes are given only for firm matches. For some rows the clone size is stated as once, few or many, or as a class when expanded; others skip it.

size: once
J: TRBJ1-1
V: TRBV14
D: .
CDR3: CASSQGMNTEAFF
DNA: TGTGCCAGCAGCCAAGGGATGAACACTGAAGCTTTCTTT

size: .
J: TRBJ2-5
V: TRBV11-2
D: TRBD1
CDR3: CASSIRGTGLQETQYF
DNA: TGTGCCAGCAGCATACGAGGGACAGGTTTGCAAGAGACCCAGTACTTC

size: .
J: TRBJ2-7
V: TRBV19
D: TRBD2
CDR3: CASSDPSGALHEQYF
DNA: TGTGCCAGTAGTGACCCTAGCGGGGCCCTCCACGAGCAGTACTTC

size: .
J: TRBJ2-7
V: TRBV5-1
D: TRBD1
CDR3: CASSSGTGSYEQYF
DNA: TGCGCCAGCAGCTCCGGGACAGGATCCTACGAGCAGTACTTC

size: few
J: TRBJ1-5
V: TRBV28
D: .
CDR3: CASSSRQPQHF
DNA: TGTGCCAGCAGTTCACGCCAGCCCCAGCATTTT

size: few
J: TRBJ2-7
V: TRBV12-3/TRBV12-4
D: TRBD1
CDR3: CASRRDREYAEQYF
DNA: TGTGCCAGCAGAAGGGACAGGGAGTATGCCGAGCAGTACTTC

size: .
J: TRBJ2-7
V: TRBV4-1
D: TRBD1
CDR3: CASSSRHRGVYEQYF
DNA: TGCGCCAGCAGCTCCCGCCACAGGGGTGTCTACGAGCAGTACTTC

size: .
J: TRBJ2-3
V: TRBV30
D: TRBD2
CDR3: CAWRERGSTDTQYF
DNA: TGTGCCTGGAGGGAGCGGGGAAGCACAGATACGCAGTATTTT

size: .
J: TRBJ2-1
V: TRBV6-5
D: .
CDR3: CASTTSGLSTYNEQFF
DNA: TGTGCCAGCACCACCTCCGGACTCTCTACATACAATGAGCAGTTCTTC

size: few
J: TRBJ1-5
V: TRBV12-3/TRBV12-4
D: .
CDR3: CASSPDHTNQPQHF
DNA: TGTGCCAGCAGTCCGGACCACACCAATCAGCCCCAGCATTTT

size: .
J: TRBJ2-5
V: TRBV7-6
D: .
CDR3: CASGLEQETQYF
DNA: TGTGCCAGCGGACTCGAGCAAGAGACCCAGTACTTC

size: .
J: TRBJ1-3
V: TRBV28
D: .
CDR3: CASRPTGISGNTIYF
DNA: TGTGCCAGCAGACCAACAGGTATCTCTGGAAACACCATATATTTT

size: .
J: TRBJ2-2
V: TRBV7-9
D: .
CDR3: CASSPQGLHTGELFF
DNA: TGTGCCAGCAGCCCCCAGGGCCTTCACACCGGGGAGCTGTTTTTT

size: .
J: TRBJ1-5
V: TRBV20-1
D: TRBD1
CDR3: CSARGLGTGAFSNQPQHF
DNA: TGCAGTGCTAGGGGACTAGGGACAGGGGCCTTTAGCAATCAGCCCCAGCATTTT

size: .
J: TRBJ2-7
V: TRBV29-1
D: TRBD1
CDR3: CSVRQGAYEQYF
DNA: TGCAGCGTGAGACAGGGGGCCTACGAGCAGTACTTC

size: .
J: TRBJ2-5
V: TRBV20-1
D: .
CDR3: CSARRGYQETQYF
DNA: TGCAGTGCTAGAAGGGGCTACCAAGAGACCCAGTACTTC

size: .
J: TRBJ2-3
V: TRBV7-6
D: .
CDR3: CASSLALTDADTQYF
DNA: TGTGCCAGCAGCTTAGCGCTGACAGACGCAGATACGCAGTATTTT

size: .
J: TRBJ1-5
V: TRBV27
D: .
CDR3: CASSLSGGTIYSNQPQHF
DNA: TGTGCCAGCAGTTTATCCGGGGGTACGATATATAGCAATCAGCCCCAGCATTTT

size: .
J: TRBJ1-5
V: TRBV12-3/TRBV12-4
D: .
CDR3: CASARGSRQPQHF
DNA: TGTGCCAGCGCAAGGGGGTCACGGCAGCCCCAGCATTTT

size: .
J: TRBJ1-3
V: TRBV28
D: .
CDR3: CASTPEPSGNTIYF
DNA: TGTGCCAGCACCCCGGAACCCTCTGGAAACACCATATATTTT

size: once
J: TRBJ2-6
V: TRBV11-1
D: .
CDR3: CASSSGALSGANVLTF
DNA: TGTGCCAGCAGCTCAGGGGCCCTCTCTGGGGCCAACGTCCTGACTTTC

size: .
J: TRBJ2-1
V: TRBV12-3/TRBV12-4
D: .
CDR3: CASSSLNEQFF
DNA: TGTGCCAGCAGTTCCCTCAATGAGCAGTTCTTC

size: .
J: TRBJ2-2
V: TRBV20-1
D: TRBD1
CDR3: CSARGTGNTGELFF
DNA: TGCAGTGCTAGAGGGACAGGGAACACCGGGGAGCTGTTTTTT

size: .
J: TRBJ2-7
V: TRBV29-1
D: TRBD1
CDR3: CSVDGTGSYEQYF
DNA: TGCAGCGTTGATGGGACAGGGTCCTACGAGCAGTACTTC

size: .
J: TRBJ1-2
V: TRBV19
D: TRBD1
CDR3: CASSRRSGTVTF
DNA: TGTGCCAGTAGCCGTCGATCCGGGACAGTCACCTTC

size: .
J: TRBJ1-2
V: TRBV12-3/TRBV12-4
D: .
CDR3: CASSLGGRVGYGYTF
DNA: TGTGCCAGCAGTTTAGGAGGGAGGGTGGGCTATGGCTACACCTTC

size: .
J: TRBJ1-2
V: TRBV28
D: .
CDR3: CASSLRRVYGYTF
DNA: TGTGCCAGCAGTTTACGCAGAGTCTATGGCTACACCTTC

size: few
J: TRBJ2-1
V: TRBV21-1
D: .
CDR3: CASSPLAGASYNEQFF
DNA: TGTGCCAGCAGCCCACTAGCGGGGGCCTCCTACAATGAGCAGTTCTTC

size: few
J: TRBJ2-1
V: TRBV6-1
D: .
CDR3: CASRGWGNEQFF
DNA: TGTGCCAGCAGGGGATGGGGCAATGAGCAGTTCTTC

size: few
J: TRBJ2-1
V: TRBV7-7
D: TRBD2
CDR3: CASSLGLAGGDNEQFF
DNA: TGTGCTAGCAGCTTGGGACTAGCGGGAGGAGACAATGAGCAGTTCTTC

size: once
J: TRBJ2-2
V: TRBV10-3
D: TRBD1
CDR3: CAIKRTGGRNTGELFF
DNA: TGTGCCATCAAGAGAACAGGGGGCAGGAACACCGGGGAGCTGTTTTTT

size: .
J: TRBJ1-2
V: TRBV28
D: .
CDR3: CASSLGQVNGHTF
DNA: TGTGCCAGCAGTTTGGGGCAGGTGAATGGCCACACCTTC

size: .
J: TRBJ2-7
V: TRBV5-1
D: .
CDR3: CASSPVGYEQYF
DNA: TGCGCCAGCAGCCCCGTGGGCTACGAGCAGTACTTC

size: .
J: TRBJ2-1
V: TRBV27
D: .
CDR3: CASRRTHTGFNEQFF
DNA: TGTGCCAGCAGAAGAACCCATACAGGGTTCAATGAGCAGTTCTTC

size: .
J: TRBJ2-3
V: TRBV20-1
D: TRBD1
CDR3: CSARNPGQGVNTQYF
DNA: TGCAGTGCTCGGAACCCGGGACAGGGGGTAAATACGCAGTATTTT

size: .
J: TRBJ1-1
V: TRBV29-1
D: TRBD1
CDR3: CSPPRTGDSEAFF
DNA: TGCAGCCCTCCCCGGACAGGGGACAGTGAAGCTTTCTTT

size: .
J: TRBJ2-1
V: TRBV19
D: TRBD2
CDR3: CASKAGGLNEQFF
DNA: TGTGCCAGTAAGGCGGGGGGGCTCAATGAGCAGTTCTTC

size: medium-sized
J: TRBJ1-2
V: TRBV7-9
D: TRBD1
CDR3: CASSSSDRRVEGYTF
DNA: TGTGCCAGCAGCTCCTCGGACAGGAGGGTGGAAGGCTACACCTTC

size: once
J: TRBJ1-2
V: TRBV28
D: .
CDR3: CASSFEIGYTF
DNA: TGTGCCAGCAGTTTCGAGATCGGCTACACCTTC

size: few
J: TRBJ2-3
V: TRBV5-1
D: .
CDR3: CASGSGTDTQYF
DNA: TGCGCCAGCGGCTCCGGCACAGATACGCAGTATTTT

size: .
J: TRBJ2-3
V: TRBV5-5
D: TRBD2
CDR3: CASSLRGGPDTQYF
DNA: TGTGCCAGCAGCCTCCGGGGGGGGCCAGATACGCAGTATTTT

size: .
J: TRBJ1-4
V: TRBV4-1
D: .
CDR3: CASSQDPSVGNEKLFF
DNA: TGCGCCAGCAGCCAAGACCCGAGCGTGGGGAATGAAAAACTGTTTTTT

size: once
J: TRBJ2-3
V: TRBV5-8
D: TRBD2
CDR3: CASSRLAGVITDTQYF
DNA: TGTGCCAGCAGCCGACTAGCGGGGGTGATCACAGATACGCAGTATTTT

size: .
J: TRBJ2-5
V: TRBV6-5
D: .
CDR3: CASSYYPNKRGEETQYF
DNA: TGTGCCAGCAGTTACTACCCTAATAAAAGGGGAGAAGAGACCCAGTACTTC

size: .
J: TRBJ2-1
V: TRBV11-2
D: .
CDR3: CASSRDSLNEQFF
DNA: TGTGCCAGCAGCCGGGACTCCTTAAATGAGCAGTTCTTC

size: few
J: TRBJ1-1
V: TRBV7-9
D: .
CDR3: CASSPDSNLAFF
DNA: TGTGCCAGCAGCCCGGACAGTAATCTGGCTTTCTTT

size: .
J: TRBJ2-1
V: TRBV6-2/TRBV6-3
D: TRBD2
CDR3: CASSFGGASGTYNEQFF
DNA: TGTGCCAGCAGTTTTGGGGGGGCTAGCGGGACCTACAATGAGCAGTTCTTC

size: few
J: TRBJ2-1
V: TRBV2
D: TRBD1
CDR3: CASSEATYRGQQFF
DNA: TGTGCCAGCAGTGAAGCTACCTACAGGGGGCAGCAGTTCTTC

size: .
J: TRBJ1-2
V: TRBV2
D: .
CDR3: CASSERGRSDGYTF
DNA: TGTGCCAGCAGTGAGAGGGGAAGAAGTGACGGCTACACCTTC

size: few
J: TRBJ2-7
V: TRBV11-1
D: .
CDR3: CASSPTDGGTYEQYF
DNA: TGTGCCAGCAGCCCTACCGACGGAGGGACCTACGAGCAGTACTTC

size: .
J: TRBJ2-7
V: TRBV11-2
D: TRBD2
CDR3: CASSFYAGGLDEQYF
DNA: TGTGCCAGCAGCTTCTACGCGGGGGGGCTGGACGAGCAGTACTTC